This is a list of T cell receptor beta chains from one sample in a study of CD8 T cells in ankylosing spondylitis. From the 5' RACE reads, TCRdb called clonotypes with MiXCR, one entry per CDR3 protein. This table has 130,000 to 150,000 distinct CDR3 sequences, about 8% appearing once. Sequencing was done on a sample of synovial fluid, either unsorted or a sorted T cell fraction (not recorded which). Receptors were obtained from a male donor with ankylosing spondylitis. Both conserved end residues are part of each CDR3. The D gene is left open where the match is weak. Rows may omit the clone size; those that give it use once, few, many or a size class.

TRBV14	-	TRBJ1-6	-	TGTGCCAGCAGCCAAGATCGCGGTTACTCACCCCTCCACTTT	CASSQDRGYSPLHF
TRBV24-1	-	TRBJ2-1	-	TGTGCCACCAGTGAAACTAATAAACGGGCCTCCTACAATGAGCAGTTCTTC	CATSETNKRASYNEQFF
TRBV2	many	TRBJ2-2	-	TGTGCCAGCAGCCGTGGACAGGCGGGGGACGGGGAGCTGTTTTTT	CASSRGQAGDGELFF
TRBV20-1	many	TRBJ2-7	-	TGCAGTGCTGGGGCCGGGGAGTTTTTGGGAGAGCAGTACTTC	CSAGAGEFLGEQYF
TRBV7-9	-	TRBJ2-5	-	TGTGCCAGCAGAGTAGGGGGGAGCCAAGAGACCCAGTACTTC	CASRVGGSQETQYF
TRBV7-9	-	TRBJ2-7	-	TGTGCCAGCAGCTCCTTGGACAGTCCCTTCTCCTACGAGCAGTACTTC	CASSSLDSPFSYEQYF
TRBV6-2/TRBV6-3	many	TRBJ2-5	TRBD2	TGTGCCAGCAACCGCGGGAGGAATGAGGTGGAGACCCAGTACTTC	CASNRGRNEVETQYF
TRBV20-1	many	TRBJ2-3	TRBD2	TGCAGTGCTAGGGGACTAGCGGGGGACTCAGATACGCAGTATTTT	CSARGLAGDSDTQYF
TRBV20-1	many	TRBJ2-7	-	TGCAGTGCTCTGGCGGGCTACGAGCAGTACTTC	CSALAGYEQYF
TRBV6-1	few	TRBJ2-7	-	TGTGCCAGCCAACTAGCATGGAGCTCCTACGAGCAGTACTTC	CASQLAWSSYEQYF
TRBV10-3	many	TRBJ1-1	-	TGTGCCACTAACGCCAGAAGTAACACTGAAGCTTTCTTT	CATNARSNTEAFF
TRBV5-1	-	TRBJ1-1	TRBD1	TGCGCCAGCAGGAATGACAGGGGCATCACTGAAGCTTTCTTT	CASRNDRGITEAFF
TRBV4-1	-	TRBJ2-7	-	TGCGCCAGCAGCCAAGTACCCTCGGGAGACGAGCAGTACTTC	CASSQVPSGDEQYF
TRBV9	few	TRBJ2-7	-	TGTGCCAGCAGCGTAGCGACAGCAGAATACGAGCAGTACTTC	CASSVATAEYEQYF
TRBV29-1	many	TRBJ2-3	TRBD2	TGCAGCGTCGCATTCGGGGGGGCTACAGATACGCAGTATTTT	CSVAFGGATDTQYF
TRBV4-2	many	TRBJ1-2	-	TGTGCCAGCAGCCGTAGCGGCCCGGGCCTCTCGGACTATGGCTACACCTTC	CASSRSGPGLSDYGYTF
TRBV7-8	-	TRBJ1-4	-	TGTGCCAGCAGCTTAGGACCCCTTGGAACTACAGTAAAACTGTTTTTT	CASSLGPLGTTVKLFF
TRBV9	few	TRBJ2-1	TRBD2	TGTGCCAGCAGCATCGGACTAGCGGGGACCTACAATGAGCAGTTCTTC	CASSIGLAGTYNEQFF
TRBV11-2	many	TRBJ2-3	-	TGTGCCAGCAGCTTAGTAACTTATACGCAGTATTTT	CASSLVTYTQYF
TRBV5-1	once	TRBJ1-1	TRBD1	TGCGCCAGCAGCTCTCACAGGGGGAACACTGAAGCTTTCTTT	CASSSHRGNTEAFF
TRBV6-5	-	TRBJ1-1	-	TGTGCCAGCAGTTATAGCAGGCTGAACATTGAAGCTTTCTTT	CASSYSRLNIEAFF
TRBV7-2	few	TRBJ2-1	TRBD2	TGTGCCAGCAGCTTAGAGGCTAGCGGTTGGAATGAGCAGTTCTTC	CASSLEASGWNEQFF
TRBV27	many	TRBJ2-2	-	TGTGCCAGCAGTTTATTATCGGGCGGCGCTTCCGGGGAGCTGTTTTTT	CASSLLSGGASGELFF
TRBV7-2	few	TRBJ2-7	-	TGTGCCAGCAGCTTAGACACGTTCTCCTACGAGCAGTACTTC	CASSLDTFSYEQYF
TRBV5-8	few	TRBJ2-7	TRBD1	TGTGCCAGCACTAGGGACAGGAGCTACGAGCAGTACTTC	CASTRDRSYEQYF
TRBV9	-	TRBJ2-3	-	TGTGCCAGCAGCGTAGAGCAGGGAAGAACAGATACGCAGTATTTT	CASSVEQGRTDTQYF
TRBV20-1	few	TRBJ1-2	-	TGCAGTGCTAGACTTCACGCACTCTATGGCTACACCTTC	CSARLHALYGYTF
TRBV10-3	many	TRBJ1-2	-	TGTGCCATCAGTGAGTCGAGTGGGGAAGGCTATGGCTACACCTTC	CAISESSGEGYGYTF
TRBV5-1	medium-sized	TRBJ1-2	-	TGCGCCAGCAGCTTGGAAGGCCGGTCGGAAGGCTACACCTTC	CASSLEGRSEGYTF
TRBV9	many	TRBJ1-3	-	TGTGCCAGCAGCGTAGAAGGGACCGTCTACTCTGGAAACACCATATATTTT	CASSVEGTVYSGNTIYF
TRBV12-3/TRBV12-4	many	TRBJ2-3	-	TGTGCCAGCAGTGCTATTGGAACGCAGTATTTT	CASSAIGTQYF
TRBV6-6	few	TRBJ1-3	-	TGTGCCAGCACTGACCGGGGGAGAAACACCATATATTTT	CASTDRGRNTIYF
TRBV5-4	-	TRBJ2-5	TRBD2	TGTGCCAGCAGCATGGGACTAGCGGGAGCCCAGGAGACCCAGTACTTC	CASSMGLAGAQETQYF
TRBV20-1	many	TRBJ1-1	-	TGCAGTGCTCCCGATGTGAACACTGAAGCTTTCTTT	CSAPDVNTEAFF
TRBV20-1	few	TRBJ2-7	-	TGCAGTGCCAACGGGGGTGGGATCTACGAGCAGTACTTC	CSANGGGIYEQYF
TRBV24-1	-	TRBJ2-3	TRBD2	TGTGCCACCAGTGACCCCTGGGGAGGGGACACAGATACGCAGTATTTT	CATSDPWGGDTDTQYF
TRBV7-8	few	TRBJ2-3	TRBD2	TGTGCCAGCAGCCTTGGGACTAGCGGGGCAGATACGCAGTATTTT	CASSLGTSGADTQYF
TRBV3-1	-	TRBJ2-6	-	TGTGCCGGCAGCCTCCCCTCTGGGGCCAACGTCCTGACTTTC	CAGSLPSGANVLTF
TRBV20-1	many	TRBJ1-6	TRBD1	TGCAGTGCTGGCAGGGGGTTAAATAATTCACCCCTCCACTTT	CSAGRGLNNSPLHF
TRBV20-1	few	TRBJ1-1	-	TGCAGTGCTAGTTTAGGGGAGCGGGCTTTCTTT	CSASLGERAFF
TRBV28	many	TRBJ2-1	-	TGTGCCAGCAGTTTCACCGATGTATCCTACAATGAGCAGTTCTTC	CASSFTDVSYNEQFF
TRBV20-1	-	TRBJ2-6	TRBD1	TGCAGTGCTAGCAGGGGGTTCGGGGCCAACGTCCTGACTTTC	CSASRGFGANVLTF
TRBV30	few	TRBJ2-3	-	TGTGCCTGGAGTGTACTAGCATCAGATACGCAGTATTTT	CAWSVLASDTQYF
TRBV28	few	TRBJ2-6	-	TGTGCCAGCAGTTTGAACCCCGGGGCCAACGTCCTGACTTTC	CASSLNPGANVLTF
TRBV7-9	many	TRBJ1-4	TRBD1	TGTGCCAGCAGCTTCGGTTTTGGTGGGACAGGGAATGAAAAACTGTTTTTT	CASSFGFGGTGNEKLFF
TRBV7-8	many	TRBJ1-1	TRBD1	TGTGCCAGCAGCGACGCCGGGACAGTGAACACTGAAGCTTTCTTT	CASSDAGTVNTEAFF
TRBV20-1	many	TRBJ2-3	TRBD2	TGCAGTGCTAGCCGGAGACTAGCGGGGGGAGATACGCAGTATTTT	CSASRRLAGGDTQYF
TRBV27	-	TRBJ2-6	TRBD2	TGTGCCAGCAGTTTATCGGGACTAGCGGCCTCTGGGGCCAACGTCCTGACTTTC	CASSLSGLAASGANVLTF
TRBV6-5	medium-sized	TRBJ2-1	TRBD2	TGTGCCAGCAGTTTAGCGGGGTTGTCCTCCTACAATGAGCAGTTCTTC	CASSLAGLSSYNEQFF
TRBV7-2	many	TRBJ2-7	-	TGTGCCAGCAGCTTAGTTGTGGGGGACTACGAGCAGTACTTC	CASSLVVGDYEQYF
TRBV12-3/TRBV12-4	many	TRBJ2-3	TRBD2	TGTGCCAGCAGTGGACGGGGGGGCCGGAGCACAGATACGCAGTATTTT	CASSGRGGRSTDTQYF
TRBV7-9	few	TRBJ2-2	TRBD1	TGTGCCAGCAGCTCAATCCGGGACAGGGAGGTCGGGGAGCTGTTTTTT	CASSSIRDREVGELFF